The 23 T cell receptor beta chains given below trace back to one sample, sequenced in a study of vaccination and CD4 T cells after COVID-19. What these receptors recognize is not known. Treatment denoted: roughly ten-day PBMC culture with coronavirus spike peptide pools or control peptides (ViraFEST assay). Once obtained from cultured CD4+ T cells, the DNA was sequenced using the Oncomine TCR Beta short-read assay. From the PCR reads, TCRdb called clonotypes with MiXCR, one entry per CDR3 protein. Here the sample spans approximately 20,000 distinct CDR3 sequences, 30% to 40% being singletons. Sequencing used cultured CD4+ T cells from blood. These TCRs come from a human donor with COVID-19.

This clonotype occurred a few times. As DNA, the CDR3 is TGTGCCAGCAGCTTAGCTACAAGGGTGGGTTCACCCCTCCACTTT. Encoded protein: CASSLATRVGSPLHF. The rearrangement uses TRBV7-2 and TRBJ1-6, with D unresolved. Germline loops: CDR1 SGHTA, CDR2 FQGNSA. V was clipped by 0 bases and J by 9 bases, with 12 bases between them. The CDR3 is made up of 15 amino acids.

This clonotype has more than one count but fewer than ten. CDR3 region: CSATGQGASFTEAFF. The CDR3 DNA reads as TGCAGTGCTACCGGACAGGGGGCAAGTTTCACTGAAGCTTTCTTT. The J gene is TRBJ1-1, the V gene TRBV20-1; 11 bases map to TRBD1. Germline V gives CDR1 DFQATT, CDR2 SNEGSKA (reference sequence). V trimming: 4 bases; J trimming: 4 bases; junction bases outside the gene matches: 8. The CDR3 spans 15 residues.

The chain joins TRBV7-2 to TRBJ2-7; unclear D gene. Looked up from germline, CDR1 is SGHTA and CDR2 is FQGNSA. V was cut by 5 bases and J by 4 bases, with 9 bases left in between. The CDR3 length is 12 residues. CDR3: CASSPNTYEQYF. The CDR3 coding sequence is TGTGCCAGCAGCCCAAACACATACGAGCAGTACTTC.

This chain joins TRBV2 and TRBJ2-2; D might be TRBD2 (7 bases). CDR1 SNHLY and CDR2 FYNNEI come from the germline V gene. The V gene lost 6 bases and the J gene lost 1 base, with 12 bases spanning the gap. The CDR3 is 15 amino acids. In DNA form, the CDR3 reads TGTGCCAGCAGGAGGGGGGGATTGAACACCGGGGAGCTGTTTTTT. Its translation is CASRRGGLNTGELFF.

This clonotype was recorded a few times. V gene TRBV25-1 combines with J gene TRBJ1-2, with 9 bases matching TRBD1. Trimming removed 3 bases from V and 7 bases from J; junction bases left unmatched: 9. The CDR3 is 15 amino acids. Germline values: CDR1 MGHDK, CDR2 SYGVNS. CDR3 sequence reads: CASSDPGQGGIGYTF. CDR3 DNA sequence: TGTGCCAGCAGTGATCCGGGACAGGGAGGGATTGGCTACACCTTC.

This clonotype was seen only a few times. The rearrangement joins TRBV29-1 to TRBJ1-2; the D gene is possibly TRBD1 (5 bases). CDR3 length: 15 residues. CDR1 is SQVTM and CDR2 is ANQGSEA in the germline V gene. Trimming pared 2 bases from V and 4 bases from J, leaving 17 bases between. The CDR3 nucleotides are TGCAGCGTTGAAAAATCGACAGTCAGCGGCTATGGCTACACCTTC. It specifies CSVEKSTVSGYGYTF.

The rearrangement joins TRBV7-9 to TRBJ2-2, with D possibly being TRBD1 (6 bases). The CDR3 length is 16 residues. V shed 5 bases and J shed 6 bases, with 19 bases lying between them. Germline V gives CDR1 SEHNR, CDR2 FQNEAQ (reference sequence). CDR3 in DNA: TGTGCCAGCAGCGCGAAACAGGGCCGGGTGGCCGGGGAGCTGTTTTTT. Protein sequence: CASSAKQGRVAGELFF. The whole variable domain, filled in from reference TRBV7-9 and TRBJ2-2, reads DTGVSQNPRHKITKRGQNVTFRCDPISEHNRLYWYRQTLGQGPEFLTYFQNEAQLEKSRLLSDRFSAERPKGSFSTLEIQRTEQGDSAMYLCASSAKQGRVAGELFFGEGSRLTVL.

This clonotype appeared a single time. This chain links TRBV5-1 with TRBJ1-2; D is possibly TRBD1 (5 bases). This CDR3 is built from 15 residues. Germline CDR1 is SGHRS and CDR2 is YFSETQ. The V and J ends lost 0 bases and 6 bases respectively, with 15 bases between them. CDR3 coding DNA: TGCGCCAGCAGCTTGGAGGGGTCGGTCTTACATGGCTACACCTTC. Residues: CASSLEGSVLHGYTF.

The sample holds a few counts of this clonotype. This chain joins TRBV20-1 and TRBJ1-1; tentatively, D is TRBD1 (6 bases). The germline V and J ends were trimmed by 2 bases and 4 bases, with 17 bases remaining between them. CDR1 DFQATT and CDR2 SNEGSKA come from the germline V gene (reference sequence). CDR3 length: 15 amino acids. This CDR3 is CSARSQRGQSTEAFF. Written as DNA, the CDR3 is TGCAGTGCTAGATCCCAGCGGGGGCAGAGCACTGAAGCTTTCTTT.

This chain joins TRBV20-1 and TRBJ2-5; 8 bases align to TRBD1. V shed 5 bases, J shed 5 bases, and the junction held 10 bases outside the gene matches. The CDR3 is made up of 14 amino acids. The V gene's germline CDR1 is DFQATT and CDR2 SNEGSKA (reference sequence). DNA for the CDR3: TGCAGTGCTTGTCCCCCGGACAGGGTCGAGACCCAGTACTTC. This gives the protein CSACPPDRVETQYF.

V and J are TRBV6-1 and TRBJ2-6; D is unclear. V was pared by 3 bases and J by 1 base, with 4 bases between. Germline CDR1 and CDR2: MNHNS and SASEGT. The CDR3 contains 14 residues. The CDR3 DNA follows: TGTGCCAGCAGTGAGGCATCTGGGGCCAACGTCCTGACTTTC. Translating gives CASSEASGANVLTF.

This chain uses TRBV2 with TRBJ2-7, with TRBD2 identical over 7 bases. CDR1 and CDR2 (germline): SNHLY, FYNNEI. The CDR3 is 14 amino acids. V trimming: 6 bases; J trimming: 4 bases; junction bases outside the gene matches: 9. CDR3 coding DNA: TGTGCCAGCAGCCTCGGGGCCGGGGGGTACGAGCAGTACTTC. Its protein is CASSLGAGGYEQYF. The whole variable domain, remainder taken from reference TRBV2 and TRBJ2-7, is EPEVTQTPSHQVTQMGQEVILRCVPISNHLYFYWYRQILGQKVEFLVSFYNNEISEKSEIFDDQFSVERPDGSNFTLKIRSTKLEDSAMYFCASSLGAGGYEQYFGPGTRLTVT.

The V gene is TRBV20-1, the J gene TRBJ2-7; D is perhaps TRBD1 (6 bases). Germline CDR1 DFQATT, CDR2 SNEGSKA (reference sequence). This CDR3 has 15 amino acids. The germline V and J ends were trimmed by 4 bases and 2 bases, with 18 bases remaining between them. CDR3 loop: CSAIKDSRTTYEQYF. The CDR3 region has the DNA TGCAGTGCTATAAAGGACAGCCGGACCACCTACGAGCAGTACTTC.

The gene calls are TRBV28 and TRBJ1-2; D unclear. Germline CDR1 reads MDHEN; CDR2 reads SYDVKM. V was clipped by 6 bases and J by 3 bases, with 14 bases between them. The CDR3 contains 14 residues. The CDR3 DNA follows: TGTGCCAGCAGCCTGACTACAACTTACTATGGCTACACCTTC. It codes for CASSLTTTYYGYTF.

In this sample, this clonotype is medium-sized. The rearrangement joins TRBV7-6 to TRBJ2-7; D perhaps matches TRBD1 (6 bases). Trimming stripped 2 bases from V and 3 bases from J, with 8 bases between. This CDR3 has 13 amino acids. Germline V CDR1 and CDR2: SGHVS, FNYEAQ. The CDR3 nucleotides read TGTGCCAGCAGCTTATCCAGGGGCTACGAGCAGTACTTC. Translated, it gives CASSLSRGYEQYF.

V gene TRBV20-1 combines with J gene TRBJ2-5, with D possibly TRBD1 on 7 matching bases. The CDR3 is 12 amino acids. Trimming cost V 6 bases and J 4 bases, with 12 bases left between them. Germline values: CDR1 DFQATT, CDR2 SNEGSKA (reference sequence). The CDR3 sequence: CSASGGSETQYF. As DNA, the CDR3 is TGCAGTGCCTCAGGGGGGTCAGAGACCCAGTACTTC.

The chain employs TRBV15 and TRBJ1-5; no clear D gene. The CDR3 has 14 amino acids. Germline CDR1 LNHNV, CDR2 YYDKDF (reference sequence). Trimming pared 0 bases from V and 7 bases from J, leaving 10 bases between. The CDR3 here is CATSRDLKGQPQHF. The CDR3, as DNA: TGTGCCACCAGCAGAGACCTGAAGGGACAGCCCCAGCATTTT.

About this clonotype itself: One junction end disagrees with the germline gene, perhaps due to a read error. V and J are TRBV5-1 and TRBJ2-3; TRBD2 agrees at 12 bases. This CDR3 is 19 amino acids long. The germline V gene encodes CDR1 SGHRS and CDR2 YFSETQ. The CDR3 is CASSFRAPASGGVTDTQYF. CDR3 DNA: TGCGCCAGCAGCTTCCGAGCCCCCGCTAGCGGGGGGGTCACAGATACACAGTATTTT.

There are a few counts of this clonotype. The V gene is TRBV6-2 or TRBV6-3, the J gene TRBJ1-5, with D possibly TRBD1 on 6 matching bases. V shed 11 bases and J shed 2 bases, with 25 bases lying between them. This CDR3 region has 17 residues. The germline V gene has CDR1 MNHEY and CDR2 SVGEGT. CDR3 protein: CAASPGWGRTGNQPQHF. CDR3 coding DNA: TGTGCCGCCTCACCAGGCTGGGGGCGAACTGGCAATCAGCCCCAGCATTTT.

The sample holds a few counts of this clonotype. The rearrangement joins TRBV2 to TRBJ1-3; D perhaps matches TRBD1 (6 bases). Trimming removed 6 bases from V and 3 bases from J, with 12 bases in between. Per the germline V gene, CDR1 is SNHLY and CDR2 is FYNNEI. The CDR3 sequence is 14 residues long. The CDR3 DNA is TGTGCCAGCAGGGCCGGGGGGCTTGGAAACACCATATATTTT. Protein: CASRAGGLGNTIYF.

The chain combines TRBV2 with TRBJ1-2; no clear D gene. The CDR3 totals 11 residues. Germline assignment: CDR1 SNHLY and CDR2 FYNNEI. V lost 6 bases and J lost 7, with 9 bases in between. For the CDR3, the DNA is TGTGCCAGCAGACTAATGGGTGGCTACACCTTC. This codes for CASRLMGGYTF.

This clonotype was observed a few times. The chain is built from TRBV6-5 and TRBJ1-2; D is perhaps TRBD1 (6 bases). CDR3 length equals 17 residues. The V end was cut by 0 bases, the J end by 0 bases, with 14 bases between. CDR1 and CDR2 (germline): MNHEY, SVGAGI. CDR3 residues: CASSYSTTGHPNYGYTF. Written as DNA, the CDR3 is TGTGCCAGCAGTTACTCCACAACGGGACACCCTAACTATGGCTACACCTTC.

CDR3 nucleotides: TGCAGTGCTAGAACGGCTAGCGGGGGGGCTCCTAGCACAGATACGCAGTATTTT. Translated, it gives CSARTASGGAPSTDTQYF. The chain employs TRBV20-1 and TRBJ2-3, with 12 nucleotides matching TRBD2. CDR1 DFQATT and CDR2 SNEGSKA come from the germline V gene (reference sequence). The junction had 9 bases not matched to a gene; V was cut back by 2 bases and J by 0 bases. This CDR3 contains 18 residues.